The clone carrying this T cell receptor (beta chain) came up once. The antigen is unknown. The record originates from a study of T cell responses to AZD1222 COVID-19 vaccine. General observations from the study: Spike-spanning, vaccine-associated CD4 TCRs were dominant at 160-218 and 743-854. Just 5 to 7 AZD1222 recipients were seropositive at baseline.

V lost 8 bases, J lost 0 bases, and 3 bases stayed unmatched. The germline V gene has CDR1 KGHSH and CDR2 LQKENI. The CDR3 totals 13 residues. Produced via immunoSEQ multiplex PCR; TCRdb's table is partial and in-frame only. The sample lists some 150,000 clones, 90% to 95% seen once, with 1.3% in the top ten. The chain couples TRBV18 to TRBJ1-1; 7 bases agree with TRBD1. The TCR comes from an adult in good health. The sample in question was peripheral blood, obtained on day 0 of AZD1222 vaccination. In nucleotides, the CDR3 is TGTGCCAGCCTACAGGGGCTGAACACTGAAGCTTTCTTT. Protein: CASLQGLNTEAFF.